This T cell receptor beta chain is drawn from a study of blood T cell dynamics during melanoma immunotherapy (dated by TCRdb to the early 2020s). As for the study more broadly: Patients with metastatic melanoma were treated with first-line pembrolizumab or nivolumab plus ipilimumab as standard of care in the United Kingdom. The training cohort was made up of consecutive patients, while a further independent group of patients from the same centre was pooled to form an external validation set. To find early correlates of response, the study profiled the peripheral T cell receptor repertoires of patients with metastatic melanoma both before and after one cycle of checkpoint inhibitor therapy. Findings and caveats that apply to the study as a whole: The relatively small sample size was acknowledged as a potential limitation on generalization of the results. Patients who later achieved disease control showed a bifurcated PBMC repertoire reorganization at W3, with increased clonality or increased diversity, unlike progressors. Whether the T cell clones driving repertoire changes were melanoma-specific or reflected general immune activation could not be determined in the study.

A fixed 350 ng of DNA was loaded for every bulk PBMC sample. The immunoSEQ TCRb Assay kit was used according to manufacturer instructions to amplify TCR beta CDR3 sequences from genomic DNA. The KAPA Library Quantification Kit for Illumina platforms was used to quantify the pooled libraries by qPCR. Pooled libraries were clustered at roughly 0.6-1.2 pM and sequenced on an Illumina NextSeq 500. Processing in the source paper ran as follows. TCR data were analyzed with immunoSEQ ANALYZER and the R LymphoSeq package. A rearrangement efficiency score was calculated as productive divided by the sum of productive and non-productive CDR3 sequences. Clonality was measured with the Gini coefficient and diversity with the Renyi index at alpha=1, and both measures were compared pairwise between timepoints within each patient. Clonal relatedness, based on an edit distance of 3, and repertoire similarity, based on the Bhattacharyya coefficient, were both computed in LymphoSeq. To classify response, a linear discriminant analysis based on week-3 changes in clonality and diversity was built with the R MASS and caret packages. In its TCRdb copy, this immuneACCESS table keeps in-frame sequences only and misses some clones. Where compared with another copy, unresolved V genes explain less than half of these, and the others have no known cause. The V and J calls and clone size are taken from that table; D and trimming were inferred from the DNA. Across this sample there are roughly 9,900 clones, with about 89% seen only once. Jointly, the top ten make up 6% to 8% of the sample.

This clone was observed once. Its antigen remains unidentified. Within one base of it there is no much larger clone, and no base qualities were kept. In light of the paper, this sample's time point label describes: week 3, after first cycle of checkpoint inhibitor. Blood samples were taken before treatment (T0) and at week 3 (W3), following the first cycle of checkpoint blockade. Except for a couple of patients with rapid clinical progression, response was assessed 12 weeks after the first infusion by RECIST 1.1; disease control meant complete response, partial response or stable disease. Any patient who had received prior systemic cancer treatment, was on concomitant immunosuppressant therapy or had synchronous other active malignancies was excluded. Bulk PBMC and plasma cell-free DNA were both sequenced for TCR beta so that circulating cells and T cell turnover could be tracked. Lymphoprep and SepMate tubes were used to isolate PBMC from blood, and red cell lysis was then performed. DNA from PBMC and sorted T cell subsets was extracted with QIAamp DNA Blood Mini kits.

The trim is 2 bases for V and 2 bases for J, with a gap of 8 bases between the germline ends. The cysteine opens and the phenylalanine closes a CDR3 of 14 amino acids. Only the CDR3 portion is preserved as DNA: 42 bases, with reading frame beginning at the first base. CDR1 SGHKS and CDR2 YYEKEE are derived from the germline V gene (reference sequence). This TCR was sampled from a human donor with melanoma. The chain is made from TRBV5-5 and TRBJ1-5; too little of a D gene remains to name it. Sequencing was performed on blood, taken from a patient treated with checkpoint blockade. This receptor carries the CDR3 CASSLGGGNQPQHF. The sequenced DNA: TGTGCCAGCAGCTTAGGTGGCGGCAATCAGCCCCAGCATTTT.